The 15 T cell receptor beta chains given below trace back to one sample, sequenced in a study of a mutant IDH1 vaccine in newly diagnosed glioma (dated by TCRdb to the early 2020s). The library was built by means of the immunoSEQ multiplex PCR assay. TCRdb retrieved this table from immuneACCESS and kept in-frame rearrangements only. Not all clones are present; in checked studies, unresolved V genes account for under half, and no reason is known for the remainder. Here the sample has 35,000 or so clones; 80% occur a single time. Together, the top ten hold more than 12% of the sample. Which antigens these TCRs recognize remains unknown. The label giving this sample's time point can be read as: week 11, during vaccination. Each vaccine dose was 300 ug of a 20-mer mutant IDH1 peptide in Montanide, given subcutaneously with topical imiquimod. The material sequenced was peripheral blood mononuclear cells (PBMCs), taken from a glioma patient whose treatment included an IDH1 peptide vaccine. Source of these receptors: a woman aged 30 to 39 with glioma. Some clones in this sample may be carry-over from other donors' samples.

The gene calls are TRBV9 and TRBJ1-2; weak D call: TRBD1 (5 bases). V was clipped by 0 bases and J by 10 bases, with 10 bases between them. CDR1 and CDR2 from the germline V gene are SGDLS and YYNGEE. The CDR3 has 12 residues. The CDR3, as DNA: TGTGCCAGCAGCGTAGGGAGGGGCCACTACACCTTC. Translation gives CASSVGRGHYTF.

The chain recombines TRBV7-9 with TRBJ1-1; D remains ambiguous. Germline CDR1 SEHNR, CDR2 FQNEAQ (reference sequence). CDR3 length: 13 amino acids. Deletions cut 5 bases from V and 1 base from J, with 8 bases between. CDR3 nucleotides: TGTGCCAGCAGCGTCGAGGGGAACACTGAAGCTTTCTTT. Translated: CASSVEGNTEAFF. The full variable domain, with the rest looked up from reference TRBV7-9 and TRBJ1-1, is DTGVSQNPRHKITKRGQNVTFRCDPISEHNRLYWYRQTLGQGPEFLTYFQNEAQLEKSRLLSDRFSAERPKGSFSTLEIQRTEQGDSAMYLCASSVEGNTEAFFGQGTRLTVV.

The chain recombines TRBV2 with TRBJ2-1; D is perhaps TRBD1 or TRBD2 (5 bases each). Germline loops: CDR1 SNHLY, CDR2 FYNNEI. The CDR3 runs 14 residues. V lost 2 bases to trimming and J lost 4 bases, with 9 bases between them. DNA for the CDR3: TGTGCCAGCAGTGAATCGGGACCTTACAATGAGCAGTTCTTC. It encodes CASSESGPYNEQFF.

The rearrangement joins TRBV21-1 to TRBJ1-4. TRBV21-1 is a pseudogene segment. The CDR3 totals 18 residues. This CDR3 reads CASSKERNPPLKFNVSGF. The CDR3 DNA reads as TGTGCCAGCAGCAAAGAGCGGAACCCGCCACTAAAATTTAATGTATCGGGATTT.

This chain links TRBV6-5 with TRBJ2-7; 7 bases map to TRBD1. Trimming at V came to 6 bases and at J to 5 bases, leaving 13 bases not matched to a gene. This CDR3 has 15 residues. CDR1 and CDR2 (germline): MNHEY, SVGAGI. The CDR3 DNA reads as TGTGCCAGCAGAGATGTCCCACAGGGGACAAACGAGCAGTACTTC. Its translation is CASRDVPQGTNEQYF.

The CDR3 sequence: CASSLDRGAAAQYF. CDR3 bases: TGTGCCAGCAGCTTAGACAGGGGGGCCGCTGCGCAGTATTTT. The genes are TRBV11-2 and TRBJ2-3; tentative D call: TRBD1 (7 bases). Germline values: CDR1 SGHAT, CDR2 FQNNGV. The CDR3 has 14 residues. The V gene lost 0 bases and the J gene lost 10 bases, with 14 bases spanning the gap.

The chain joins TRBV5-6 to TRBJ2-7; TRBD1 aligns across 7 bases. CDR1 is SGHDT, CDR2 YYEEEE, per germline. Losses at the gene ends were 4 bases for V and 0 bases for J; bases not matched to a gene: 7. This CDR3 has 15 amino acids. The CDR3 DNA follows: TGTGCCAGCAGCGGCCCGGACAGGTTCTCCTACGAGCAGTACTTC. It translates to CASSGPDRFSYEQYF.

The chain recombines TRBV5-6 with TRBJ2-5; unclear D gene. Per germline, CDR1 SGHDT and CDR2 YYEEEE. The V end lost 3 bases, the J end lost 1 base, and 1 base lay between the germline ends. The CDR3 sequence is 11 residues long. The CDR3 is CASSSQETQYF. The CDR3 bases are TGTGCCAGCAGCTCCCAAGAGACCCAGTACTTC. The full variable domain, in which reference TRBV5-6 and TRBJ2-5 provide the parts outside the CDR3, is DAGVTQSPTHLIKTRGQQVTLRCSPKSGHDTVSWYQQALGQGPQFIFQYYEEEERQRGNFPDRFSGHQFPNYSSELNVNALLLGDSALYLCASSSQETQYFGPGTRLLVL.

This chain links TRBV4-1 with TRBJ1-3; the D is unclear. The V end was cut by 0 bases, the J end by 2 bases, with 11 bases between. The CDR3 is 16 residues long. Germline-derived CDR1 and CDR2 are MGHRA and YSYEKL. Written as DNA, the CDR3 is TGCGCCAGCAGCCAAGATCCCATGCGGACTGGAAACACCATATATTTT. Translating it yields CASSQDPMRTGNTIYF.

This CDR3 reads CASSPNGGSETQYF. CDR3 sequence (DNA): TGTGCCAGCAGCCCCAACGGAGGGTCGGAGACCCAGTACTTC. V and J are TRBV7-2 and TRBJ2-5; TRBD2 is a possible D gene (6 bases). CDR3 length: 14 residues. Per the germline V gene, CDR1 is SGHTA and CDR2 is FQGNSA. V was clipped by 5 bases and J by 5 bases, with 15 bases between them.

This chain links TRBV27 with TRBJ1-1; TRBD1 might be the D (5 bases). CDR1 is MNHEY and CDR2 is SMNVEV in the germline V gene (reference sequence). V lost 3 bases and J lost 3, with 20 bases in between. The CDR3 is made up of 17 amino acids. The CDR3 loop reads CASSFVGAFGGYTEAFF. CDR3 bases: TGTGCCAGCAGTTTTGTTGGGGCCTTCGGGGGGTACACTGAAGCTTTCTTT.

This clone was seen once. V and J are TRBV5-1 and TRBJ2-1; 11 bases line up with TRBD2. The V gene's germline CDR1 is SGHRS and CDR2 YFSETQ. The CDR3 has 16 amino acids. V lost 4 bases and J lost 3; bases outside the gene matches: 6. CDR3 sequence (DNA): TGCGCCAGCAGCATGGGGACTAGCGGACTCTACAATGAGCAGTTCTTC. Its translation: CASSMGTSGLYNEQFF.

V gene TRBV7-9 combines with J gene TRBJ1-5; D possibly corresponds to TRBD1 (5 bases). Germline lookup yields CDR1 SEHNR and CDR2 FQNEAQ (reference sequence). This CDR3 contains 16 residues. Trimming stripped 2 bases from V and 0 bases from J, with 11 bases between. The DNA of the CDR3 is TGTGCCAGCAGCTTACAGACAGATTATAGCAATCAGCCCCAGCATTTT. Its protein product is CASSLQTDYSNQPQHF.

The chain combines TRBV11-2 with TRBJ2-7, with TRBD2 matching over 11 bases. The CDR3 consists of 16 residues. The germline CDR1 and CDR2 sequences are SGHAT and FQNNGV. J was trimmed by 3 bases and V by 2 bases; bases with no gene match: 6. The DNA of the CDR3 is TGTGCCAGCAGCTTATATAGCGGGAGGGGGGGCTACGAGCAGTACTTC. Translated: CASSLYSGRGGYEQYF.

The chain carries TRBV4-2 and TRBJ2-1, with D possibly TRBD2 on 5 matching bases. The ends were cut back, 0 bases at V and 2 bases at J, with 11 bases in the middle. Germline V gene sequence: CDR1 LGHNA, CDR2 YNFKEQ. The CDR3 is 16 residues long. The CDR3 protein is CASSQEGLAPYNEQFF. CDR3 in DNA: TGTGCCAGCAGCCAAGAAGGGCTAGCCCCCTACAATGAGCAGTTCTTC.